Following are 25 T cell receptor beta chains from one sample sequenced in a study of human T cells and chemical hapten exposure. Using its own MiXCR run on the RACE reads, TCRdb lists one record per CDR3 protein. The repertoire consists of approximately 60,000 distinct CDR3 sequences, with approximately 10% occurring once and the leading ten covering roughly 2.1%. Time point in this sample: patch test 3, about 24 weeks after DPC sensitization. Treatment given: therapeutic diphenylcyclopropenone sensitization with weekly scalp DPC. Sequenced here: whole blood, sampled in connection with sensitization to the hapten diphenylcyclopropenone (DPC). These TCRs come from a woman in her twenties or thirties with alopecia areata. Some clones in this sample may be carry-over from other donors' samples.

This clonotype was detected ten times or more. The genes are TRBV18 and TRBJ1-2, with D possibly TRBD1 on 5 matching bases. Germline V gene sequence: CDR1 KGHSH, CDR2 LQKENI. The CDR3 loop spans 18 amino acids. V lost 3 bases and J lost 0, with 20 bases in between. DNA for the CDR3: TGTGCCAGCTCACCTGGGTCGTTTCGGGGGGTAGCTAACTATGGCTACACCTTC. Encoded protein: CASSPGSFRGVANYGYTF.

The chain carries TRBV28 and TRBJ2-7, with D uncertain. V lost 3 bases to trimming and J lost 6 bases, with 9 bases between them. Germline CDR1 and CDR2: MDHEN and SYDVKM. CDR3 length: 12 residues. CDR3 in DNA: TGTGCCAGCAGTTTTTTGGCATCCGAGCAGTACTTC. It yields the protein CASSFLASEQYF. Variable domain in full (rest from reference TRBV28 and TRBJ2-7): DVKVTQSSRYLVKRTGEKVFLECVQDMDHENMFWYRQDPGLGLRLIYFSYDVKMKEKGDIPEGYSVSREKKERFSLILESASTNQTSMYLCASSFLASEQYFGPGTRLTVT.

This clonotype was seen only a few times. V usage is TRBV6-2 or TRBV6-3 and J usage is TRBJ1-6; D might be TRBD1 (6 bases). The V end was cut by 2 bases, the J end by 7 bases, with 15 bases between. Germline-derived CDR1 and CDR2 are MNHEY and SVGEGT. This CDR3 is built from 16 residues. CDR3: CASSYGLAGTNSPLHF. CDR3 coding DNA: TGTGCCAGCAGTTACGGTTTGGCAGGGACAAATTCACCCCTCCACTTT.

The chain recombines TRBV12-3 or TRBV12-4 with TRBJ2-3; the D gene is possibly TRBD2 (6 bases). The CDR3 is made up of 14 amino acids. The V and J ends lost 10 bases and 0 bases respectively, with 14 bases between them. In DNA, the CDR3 is TGTGCCACCGGGAGAGGGACTAGCACAGATACGCAGTATTTT. Translating it yields CATGRGTSTDTQYF.

This clonotype appeared many times. The chain employs TRBV21-1 and TRBJ2-1; TRBD2 is the table's D call, not checked against the DNA. TRBV21-1 is noted as a pseudogene. The CDR3 length is 18 residues. The CDR3 DNA reads TGTGCCAGCAGCGCCAGACCACTAGCGGGGGGGTATCACAATGAGCAGTTCTTC. This translates into CASSARPLAGGYHNEQFF.

The genes are TRBV7-2 and TRBJ2-4, with TRBD2 identical over 8 bases. Trimming took 5 bases from V and 8 from J; bases not matched to a gene: 5. The CDR3 has 13 residues. CDR1 is SGHTA, CDR2 FQGNSA, per germline. In nucleotides, the CDR3 is TGTGCCAGCAGCAGGGGACTAGAAGACATTCAGTACTTC. Amino acids: CASSRGLEDIQYF.

This clonotype was seen at least ten times. This sequence joins TRBV4-2 and TRBJ2-7, with D perhaps being TRBD1 or TRBD2 (5 bases each). Germline V gene lookup returns CDR1 LGHNA and CDR2 YNFKEQ. The CDR3 sequence is 15 residues long. V lost 0 bases, J lost 7 bases, and 16 bases lay in between. CDR3 protein: CASSQDVPGAGEQYF. For the CDR3, the DNA is TGTGCCAGCAGCCAAGACGTCCCCGGGGCAGGGGAGCAGTACTTC.

The chain has TRBV5-1 and TRBJ2-3; TRBD2 aligns across 7 bases. The germline CDR1 and CDR2 sequences are SGHRS and YFSETQ. V was clipped by 4 bases and J by 4 bases; unmatched bases: 12. This CDR3 has 16 residues. Here the CDR3 DNA reads TGCGCCAGCAGCGACTTGGCGGGAGCCGAATCAGATACGCAGTATTTT. Amino acid sequence: CASSDLAGAESDTQYF. The full variable domain, in which reference TRBV5-1 and TRBJ2-3 provide the parts outside the CDR3, is KAGVTQTPRYLIKTRGQQVTLSCSPISGHRSVSWYQQTPGQGLQFLFEYFSETQRNKGNFPGRFSGRQFSNSRSEMNVSTLELGDSALYLCASSDLAGAESDTQYFGPGTRLTVL.

A few counts support this clonotype. The CDR3 nucleotides are TGTGCCAGCAGTGAAGACAGGCCGAATCAGCCCCAGCATTTT. It translates to CASSEDRPNQPQHF. The V gene is TRBV12-3 or TRBV12-4, the J gene TRBJ1-5, with D possibly matching TRBD1 (6 bases). Between the trimmed V and J ends, which lost 5 bases and 4 bases, there was a span of 12 bases. This CDR3 comprises 14 residues.

This clonotype was seen a handful of times. V and J are TRBV6-4 and TRBJ2-3, with 8 bases fitting TRBD1. V gave up 4 bases and J gave up 3 bases; unmatched junction bases: 9. Germline V gives CDR1 MRHNA, CDR2 SNTAGT. The CDR3 has 16 amino acids. The CDR3 DNA is TGTGCCAGCAGTGCCTCATGGACAGGGTCGACAGATACGCAGTATTTT. Protein product: CASSASWTGSTDTQYF.

The table lists this clonotype with many counts. CDR3 nucleotide sequence: TGTGCCAGCAGCTTAGGGGGAGCTAGCGCCTCCTACAATGAGCAGTTCTTC. Amino acid sequence: CASSLGGASASYNEQFF. The chain uses TRBV7-6 and TRBJ2-1; possibly TRBD2 for D (6 bases). Trimming left V 1 base short and J 0 bases short, with 13 bases between. Looked up from germline, CDR1 is SGHVS and CDR2 is FNYEAQ. The CDR3 length is 17 residues.

This chain uses TRBV28 with TRBJ2-1; D unclear. Trimming cost V 8 bases and J 6 bases, with 11 bases left between them. Looked up from germline, CDR1 is MDHEN and CDR2 is SYDVKM. The length of the CDR3 is 12 residues. The DNA of the CDR3 is TGTGCCAGCTCCTCCCCTAGCAATGAGCAGTTCTTC. The encoded protein is CASSSPSNEQFF.

This clonotype was observed a few times. The chain couples TRBV7-9 to TRBJ1-5; weak D call: TRBD1 (6 bases). Germline V gene data show CDR1 as SEHNR and CDR2 as FQNEAQ (reference sequence). Trimming pared 6 bases from V and 5 bases from J, leaving 11 bases between. The CDR3 runs 13 residues. DNA of the CDR3: TGTGCCAGCAGACAGGGATTAGATCAGCCCCAGCATTTT. Its protein is CASRQGLDQPQHF.

The chain links TRBV28 to TRBJ2-1; D could derive from TRBD1 or TRBD2 (5 bases each). The germline gives CDR1 MDHEN, CDR2 SYDVKM. This CDR3 spans 13 amino acids. V lost 3 bases and J lost 6, with 9 bases in between. The CDR3 DNA reads as TGTGCCAGCAGTTTGGGGACCCCCAATGAGCAGTTCTTC. It codes for CASSLGTPNEQFF.

This chain links TRBV12-3 or TRBV12-4 with TRBJ2-1, with 7 bases matching TRBD1. V shed 7 bases and J 7 bases; nucleotides not matched to a gene: 13. The CDR3 has 15 residues. The CDR3 DNA reads TGTGCCAGCACCGCCGGACAGGAAGGTTATAATGAGCAGTTCTTC. Translated: CASTAGQEGYNEQFF.

This clonotype was seen a few times. The CDR3: CASSSGSTNEQFF. CDR3 sequence (DNA): TGTGCCAGCAGTAGCGGCAGTACGAATGAGCAGTTCTTC. The chain joins TRBV28 to TRBJ2-1; D perhaps matches TRBD2 (5 bases). Deletions cut 5 bases from V and 7 bases from J, with 12 bases between. Per germline, CDR1 MDHEN and CDR2 SYDVKM. This CDR3 region has 13 residues. Complete variable domain (other parts from reference TRBV28 and TRBJ2-1): DVKVTQSSRYLVKRTGEKVFLECVQDMDHENMFWYRQDPGLGLRLIYFSYDVKMKEKGDIPEGYSVSREKKERFSLILESASTNQTSMYLCASSSGSTNEQFFGPGTRLTVL.

This clonotype has a count of ten or more. The rearrangement joins TRBV28 to TRBJ1-4, with TRBD1 identical over 10 bases. The germline V gene encodes CDR1 MDHEN and CDR2 SYDVKM. The CDR3 sequence is 16 residues long. V lost 4 bases and J lost 7; bases outside the gene matches: 9. CDR3 in DNA: TGTGCCAGCAGTTCCCCGGGACAGGGGCATGGTGAAAAACTGTTTTTT. It yields the protein CASSSPGQGHGEKLFF.

This clonotype was picked up a small number of times. The genes are TRBV7-8 and TRBJ1-6; D ambiguous. The CDR3 is 15 amino acids. Germline assignment: CDR1 SGHVS and CDR2 FQNEAQ. V was cut by 1 base and J by 0 bases, with 4 bases left in between. DNA of the CDR3: TGTGCCAGCAGCTTAGGGTCCTCCTATAATTCACCCCTCCACTTT. It translates to CASSLGSSYNSPLHF. The complete variable domain, with remaining parts taken from reference TRBV7-8 and TRBJ1-6, reads GAGVSQSPRYKVAKRGQDVALRCDPISGHVSLFWYQQALGQGPEFLTYFQNEAQLDKSGLPSDRFFAERPEGSVSTLKIQRTQQEDSAVYLCASSLGSSYNSPLHFGNGTRLTVT.

This clonotype has a handful of counts. The gene calls are TRBV7-6 and TRBJ1-1; D not certain. Between the trimmed V and J ends, which lost 2 bases and 3 bases, there was a span of 7 bases. The germline V gene has CDR1 SGHVS and CDR2 FNYEAQ. This CDR3 region has 13 residues. The CDR3 spells CASSLIMDTEAFF. Here the CDR3 DNA reads TGTGCCAGCAGCTTAATAATGGACACTGAAGCTTTCTTT.

This clonotype was observed many times. The chain joins TRBV3-1 to TRBJ1-5, with D uncertain. This CDR3 is 13 amino acids long. CDR1 and CDR2 (germline): LGHDT, YNNKEL (reference sequence). The V end lost 0 bases, the J end lost 7 bases, and 7 bases lay between the germline ends. The CDR3 DNA reads TGTGCCAGCAGCCAAGATGGACGGCAGCCCCAGCATTTT. Translated: CASSQDGRQPQHF. The full variable domain, in which reference TRBV3-1 and TRBJ1-5 provide the parts outside the CDR3, is DTAVSQTPKYLVTQMGNDKSIKCEQNLGHDTMYWYKQDSKKFLKIMFSYNNKELIINETVPNRFSPKSPDKAHLNLHINSLELGDSAVYFCASSQDGRQPQHFGDGTRLSIL.

This clonotype was observed a handful of times. The gene calls are TRBV5-4 and TRBJ1-2; D uncertain. Germline CDR1 and CDR2: SGHNT and YYREEE (reference sequence). Between the trimmed V and J ends, which lost 0 bases and 4 bases, there was a span of 10 bases. The CDR3 is 14 residues long. Here the CDR3 DNA reads TGTGCCAGCAGCTTGGGTCGGTCCCCCTATGGCTACACCTTC. This encodes CASSLGRSPYGYTF.

This clonotype was counted ten times or more. The V gene is TRBV27, the J gene TRBJ2-1; TRBD2 matches 15 bases. Trimming at V came to 5 bases and at J to 2 bases, leaving 10 bases not matched to a gene. The CDR3 is 19 amino acids. Germline V gene data show CDR1 as MNHEY and CDR2 as SMNVEV (reference sequence). The CDR3 DNA follows: TGTGCCAGCAGTACCTTAGGACTAGCGGGAGGGGGGGCCTACAATGAGCAGTTCTTC. Translating it yields CASSTLGLAGGGAYNEQFF.

J is TRBJ2-1 and V is TRBV9; D possibly corresponds to TRBD2 (5 bases). The V end was cut by 4 bases, the J end by 9 bases, with 14 bases between. Germline CDR1 SGDLS, CDR2 YYNGEE. CDR3 length equals 13 residues. DNA of the CDR3: TGTGCCAGCAGCTCGAAGGGAGATGCTGAGCAGTTCTTC. Protein: CASSSKGDAEQFF.

There are a few counts of this clonotype. V is TRBV11-2 and J is TRBJ2-5, with 7 positions matching TRBD1. Trimming removed 2 bases from V and 3 bases from J; junction bases left unmatched: 6. In germline, CDR1 is SGHAT, CDR2 FQNNGV. This CDR3 contains 15 residues. The CDR3 here is CASSLLDRVEETQYF. The CDR3 coding sequence is TGTGCCAGCAGCTTACTCGACAGGGTTGAAGAGACCCAGTACTTC.

This sequence joins TRBV13 and TRBJ2-2; D unresolved. V lost 5 bases to trimming and J lost 7 bases, with 14 bases between them. The germline V gene has CDR1 PRHDT and CDR2 FYEKMQ (reference sequence). There are 14 residues in the CDR3. The chain's CDR3 is CASSLRTLGGELFF. CDR3 nucleotides: TGTGCCAGCAGCCTCAGGACCCTGGGCGGGGAGCTGTTTTTT.